This entry lists 23 T cell receptor beta chains sequenced from one sample in a study of blood T cell repertoires in COVID-19 (dated by TCRdb to between 2020 and 2021). The receptor library was made with the immunoSEQ multiplex PCR assay. The table was pulled from immuneACCESS by TCRdb, which kept in-frame rearrangements only. Such tables lose some clones; where checked, under half of the loss comes from unresolved V genes, and the rest has no known cause. The sample records 55,000 to 75,000 clones, about 81% of which are singletons. Of the sample, 9.2% falls within the top ten clones. Sequences were obtained from peripheral blood. Receptors originate from a human donor in a cohort sampled during active COVID-19.

This clone occurred once. The V gene is TRBV4-1, the J gene TRBJ2-5; no firm D call. Germline V CDR1 and CDR2: MGHRA, YSYEKL. This CDR3 contains 17 residues. Trimming pared 0 bases from V and 1 base from J, leaving 15 bases between. This chain's CDR3 is CASSQDPPRRGQETQYF. CDR3 sequence (DNA): TGCGCCAGCAGCCAAGACCCCCCACGGAGAGGCCAAGAGACCCAGTACTTC.

The gene calls are TRBV7-9 and TRBJ1-2, with no clear D. V was trimmed by 2 bases and J by 3 bases, leaving 7 bases between them. The CDR3 runs 13 residues. CDR1 and CDR2 from the germline V gene are SEHNR and FQNEAQ (reference sequence). In DNA form, the CDR3 reads TGTGCCAGCAGCTTAATCCAGTACTATGGCTACACCTTC. It translates to CASSLIQYYGYTF.

The V gene is TRBV5-1, the J gene TRBJ1-1; 8 bases line up with TRBD1. Germline CDR1 reads SGHRS; CDR2 reads YFSETQ. The CDR3 contains 17 residues. V gave up 3 bases and J gave up 5 bases; unmatched junction bases: 15. CDR3 in DNA: TGCGCCAGCAGCTCCCGGACAGGGCTCCCACTTGGGACTGAAGCTTTCTTT. It is translated as CASSSRTGLPLGTEAFF.

This clone was seen a few times. The J gene is TRBJ2-5, the V gene TRBV11-2; a possible D gene is TRBD1 (5 bases). The ends were cut back, 5 bases at V and 5 bases at J, with 12 bases in the middle. Germline CDR1 is SGHAT and CDR2 is FQNNGV. The CDR3 runs to 13 residues. This CDR3 is CASSPGSEETQYF. The CDR3 DNA reads TGTGCCAGCAGCCCAGGGTCGGAGGAGACCCAGTACTTC. The entire variable domain, with the rest obtained from reference TRBV11-2 and TRBJ2-5, is as follows: EAGVAQSPRYKIIEKRQSVAFWCNPISGHATLYWYQQILGQGPKLLIQFQNNGVVDDSQLPKDRFSAERLKGVDSTLKIQPAKLEDSAVYLCASSPGSEETQYFGPGTRLLVL.

The V gene is TRBV12-2, the J gene TRBJ2-5; the D segment call TRBD2 is taken from the table without a DNA check. TRBV12-2 is a pseudogene locus. This CDR3 has 15 residues. The CDR3 loop reads CASRLAGGDQETQYF. CDR3 nucleotide sequence: TGTGCAAGTCGCTTAGCGGGGGGGGACCAAGAGACCCAGTACTTC.

This clone has only a few counts. The V call is TRBV27, the J call TRBJ1-5; 12 bases align to TRBD1. The CDR3 has 17 amino acids. V lost 4 bases to trimming and J lost 3 bases; unmatched junction nucleotides: 7. Germline loops: CDR1 MNHEY, CDR2 SMNVEV (reference sequence). This chain's CDR3 is CASSSTGTGGINQPQHF. As DNA, the CDR3 is TGTGCCAGCAGTTCGACCGGGACAGGGGGCATCAATCAGCCCCAGCATTTT.

This rearrangement joins TRBV5-1 to TRBJ2-7, with 7 bases fitting TRBD2. Germline V gives CDR1 SGHRS, CDR2 YFSETQ. With 0 bases clipped from V and 2 bases from J, the junction kept 2 bases outside the gene matches. The CDR3 covers 14 residues. The CDR3 DNA reads as TGCGCCAGCAGCTTGGCCAGCGGGGCCTACGAGCAGTACTTC. Encoded protein: CASSLASGAYEQYF.

This clone was counted a single time. The V and J genes are TRBV7-8 and TRBJ2-3, with a weak D call TRBD1 (5 bases). Between the trimmed V and J ends, which lost 2 bases and 2 bases, there was a span of 11 bases. CDR1 is SGHVS and CDR2 is FQNEAQ in the germline V gene. This CDR3 spans 15 amino acids. CDR3 sequence: CASSLRAGSTDTQYF. DNA for the CDR3: TGTGCCAGCAGCTTACGGGCAGGGTCCACAGATACGCAGTATTTT.

The V gene is TRBV12-3 or TRBV12-4, the J gene TRBJ2-4, with D tentatively TRBD1 (6 bases). Trimming left V 5 bases short and J 9 bases short, with 11 bases between. The CDR3 is 12 residues long. The DNA for the CDR3 is TGTGCCAGCAGTCACAGGGTAGTCATTCAGTACTTC. It codes for CASSHRVVIQYF.

This clone was recorded only once. V and J are TRBV2 and TRBJ2-4, with 8 bases fitting TRBD1. Germline CDR1 SNHLY, CDR2 FYNNEI. The CDR3 consists of 17 residues. V gave up 8 bases and J gave up 0 bases; unmatched junction bases: 12. The CDR3 spells CASLRRLTGVAKNIQYF. DNA of the CDR3: TGTGCCAGCCTCCGGCGTTTGACAGGGGTAGCCAAAAACATTCAGTACTTC.

The V gene is TRBV28, the J gene TRBJ2-2; TRBD1 agrees at 7 bases. The CDR3 spans 17 residues. Germline CDR1 is MDHEN and CDR2 is SYDVKM. J gave up 1 base and V 7 bases, and 12 bases lay outside the gene matches. DNA of the CDR3: TGTGCCAGCACCGGATATTGGGACAGCCGGAACACCGGGGAGCTGTTTTTT. Amino acid sequence: CASTGYWDSRNTGELFF.

V gene TRBV20-1 combines with J gene TRBJ2-5; no clear D. The ends were cut back, 0 bases at V and 7 bases at J, with 6 bases in the middle. Germline V gene lookup returns CDR1 DFQATT and CDR2 SNEGSKA (reference sequence). This CDR3 has 11 amino acids. The CDR3 loop reads CSARERGTQYF. The CDR3 DNA reads as TGCAGTGCTAGAGAAAGAGGGACCCAGTACTTC.

The chain has TRBV28 and TRBJ2-7, with 7 bases matching TRBD2. The V segment lost 5 bases and the J segment 0 bases; nucleotides outside the gene matches: 13. CDR3 length equals 17 residues. Per germline, CDR1 MDHEN and CDR2 SYDVKM. CDR3 nucleotide sequence: TGTGCCAGCAGTCCCGGAACGTTAGCGGGCCTCTCCTACGAGCAGTACTTC. This codes for CASSPGTLAGLSYEQYF.

The chain uses TRBV11-2 and TRBJ2-5; 7 bases are shared with TRBD1. J lost 5 bases, V lost 6 bases, and 6 bases had no gene match. This CDR3 has 13 amino acids. Germline CDR1 reads SGHAT; CDR2 reads FQNNGV. Here the CDR3 DNA reads TGTGCCAGCAGATTACAGGGGTATGAGACCCAGTACTTC. Translated: CASRLQGYETQYF.

This sequence joins TRBV28 and TRBJ1-1, with TRBD1 identical over 8 bases. The CDR3 is 18 residues long. V dropped 4 bases and J dropped 6; count of bases not matched to a gene: 19. Germline-derived CDR1 and CDR2 are MDHEN and SYDVKM. The CDR3 nucleotides are TGTGCCAGCAGTTCCCAAGGTACGAGGACAGGGCTTTTAGCTGAAGCTTTCTTT. Its protein product is CASSSQGTRTGLLAEAFF.

The chain uses TRBV24-1 and TRBJ2-1, with 11 positions matching TRBD1. CDR1 and CDR2 from the germline V gene are KGHDR and SFDVKD. The CDR3 totals 13 residues. V was clipped by 8 bases and J by 9 bases; unmatched bases: 5. The CDR3 DNA follows: TGTGCCACCATAGGACAGGGGGCAGGTGAGCAGTTCTTC. Translated: CATIGQGAGEQFF.

This clone was counted between two and nine times. The chain carries TRBV18 and TRBJ2-7, with TRBD2 matching over 7 bases. Losses at the gene ends were 0 bases for V and 2 bases for J; bases not matched to a gene: 4. Per the germline V gene, CDR1 is KGHSH and CDR2 is LQKENI. The CDR3 runs 15 residues. This CDR3 reads CASSPPSAGAYEQYF. The CDR3 DNA reads as TGTGCCAGCTCACCACCGTCGGCGGGGGCCTACGAGCAGTACTTC.

The table lists this clone with a few counts. The rearrangement links TRBV28 to TRBJ1-5, with a possible D match to TRBD1 (6 bases). V was clipped by 2 bases and J by 3 bases, with 17 bases between them. This CDR3 has 17 residues. Looked up from germline, CDR1 is MDHEN and CDR2 is SYDVKM. The CDR3 DNA reads as TGTGCCAGCAGTTTAAGTTGGTGGGCGGGGGCCAATCAGCCCCAGCATTTT. This sequence encodes CASSLSWWAGANQPQHF.

The genes are TRBV27 and TRBJ1-6; D remains unclear. This CDR3 spans 13 amino acids. Trimming removed 5 bases from V and 3 bases from J, with 5 bases in between. CDR1 is MNHEY, CDR2 SMNVEV, per germline (reference sequence). The CDR3 sequence is CASSRGYNSPLHF. The DNA for the CDR3 is TGTGCCAGCAGTCGAGGCTATAATTCACCCCTCCACTTT.

CDR3 region: CAISPRTSVVDTQYF. CDR3 DNA: TGTGCCATCAGCCCGAGGACTAGCGTTGTGGATACGCAGTATTTT. The rearrangement joins TRBV10-3 to TRBJ2-3; TRBD2 agrees at 9 bases. From germline, CDR1 is ENHRY and CDR2 SYGVKD. V dropped 6 bases and J dropped 6; count of bases not matched to a gene: 10. The CDR3 runs 15 residues.

This chain uses TRBV5-4 with TRBJ2-3; TRBD2 matches 8 bases. There are 16 residues in the CDR3. The trim removed 5 bases at V and 4 bases at J, leaving 12 bases unmatched. Germline-derived CDR1 and CDR2 are SGHNT and YYREEE (reference sequence). The CDR3: CASRTGGRESSDTQYF. The DNA for the CDR3 is TGTGCCAGCAGAACGGGGGGGCGGGAGTCCTCAGATACGCAGTATTTT.

The table lists this clone with a few counts. V usage is TRBV28 and J usage is TRBJ1-1; 9 nucleotides align to TRBD1. CDR1 MDHEN and CDR2 SYDVKM come from the germline V gene. The trim removed 4 bases at V and 4 bases at J, leaving 4 bases unmatched. This CDR3 comprises 14 residues. The CDR3, as DNA: TGTGCCAGCAGTTGGGACAGGGTCTTCACTGAAGCTTTCTTT. Its translation is CASSWDRVFTEAFF. The whole variable domain, remainder taken from reference TRBV28 and TRBJ1-1, is DVKVTQSSRYLVKRTGEKVFLECVQDMDHENMFWYRQDPGLGLRLIYFSYDVKMKEKGDIPEGYSVSREKKERFSLILESASTNQTSMYLCASSWDRVFTEAFFGQGTRLTVV.

The chain links TRBV18 to TRBJ2-7, with D perhaps matching TRBD2 (6 bases). Germline V gene data show CDR1 as KGHSH and CDR2 as LQKENI. V gave up 0 bases and J gave up 3 bases, with 12 bases separating them. The CDR3 is 15 residues long. The CDR3 spells CASSPPSRGNYEQYF. As DNA, the CDR3 is TGTGCCAGCTCACCACCCAGCCGGGGGAACTACGAGCAGTACTTC.